Below, 25 T cell receptor beta chains from the same sample are listed, as sequenced in a study of T cell responses to AZD1222 COVID-19 vaccine. Using immunoSEQ multiplex PCR, the repertoire was profiled, and TCRdb retains in-frame clones only, with some absent. Found here are around 150,000 clones, 80% to 95% of them singletons; the top ten hold 4%. The sequences come from peripheral blood, collected 28 days after the second AZD1222 dose. Every receptor here comes from an adult who received the AZD1222 COVID-19 vaccine.

This chain joins TRBV7-2 and TRBJ1-1; D not resolved. The germline CDR1 and CDR2 sequences are SGHTA and FQGNSA. Trimming removed 3 bases at V and 8 bases at J, with 4 bases between. This CDR3 contains 10 residues. CDR3 sequence reads: CASSFSEAFF. DNA of the CDR3: TGTGCCAGCAGCTTCAGCGAAGCTTTCTTT.

The chain carries TRBV19 and TRBJ2-1; a weak D match, TRBD2 (6 bases). The CDR3 has 15 amino acids. V lost 3 bases, J lost 2 bases, and 11 bases lay in between. Germline CDR1 is LNHDA and CDR2 is SQIVND (reference sequence). CDR3 DNA: TGTGCCAGTAGTATGGAGGGTTACGCCTACAATGAGCAGTTCTTC. Translated, it gives CASSMEGYAYNEQFF.

This clone was detected only once. The rearrangement links TRBV2 to TRBJ2-1, with 10 bases matching TRBD1. After removal of 5 bases from V and 6 bases from J, the junction contained 4 bases not matched to a gene. This CDR3 has 14 amino acids. The V gene's germline CDR1 is SNHLY and CDR2 FYNNEI. Here the CDR3 reads CASSPGQGFNEQFF. Here the CDR3 DNA reads TGTGCCAGCAGTCCGGGACAGGGGTTCAATGAGCAGTTCTTC. The full variable domain, in which reference TRBV2 and TRBJ2-1 provide the parts outside the CDR3, is EPEVTQTPSHQVTQMGQEVILRCVPISNHLYFYWYRQILGQKVEFLVSFYNNEISEKSEIFDDQFSVERPDGSNFTLKIRSTKLEDSAMYFCASSPGQGFNEQFFGPGTRLTVL.

A single count supports this clone. The chain carries TRBV4-3 and TRBJ2-2, with D uncertain. The CDR3 contains 17 residues. The V end was cut by 0 bases, the J end by 0 bases, with 11 bases between. The V gene's germline CDR1 is LGHNA and CDR2 YSLEER. CDR3 residues: CASSQEGWPTNTGELFF. The DNA for the CDR3 is TGCGCCAGCAGCCAAGAAGGGTGGCCTACGAACACCGGGGAGCTGTTTTTT.

This chain uses TRBV2 with TRBJ1-2; possible D gene TRBD1, 5 bases. The V end lost 4 bases, the J end lost 4 bases, and 16 bases lay between the germline ends. Germline loops: CDR1 SNHLY, CDR2 FYNNEI. The CDR3 sequence is 15 residues long. Here the CDR3 reads CASSATVWGLYGYTF. CDR3 DNA: TGTGCCAGCAGTGCAACTGTATGGGGACTCTATGGCTACACCTTC. Using reference TRBV2 and TRBJ1-2 for the parts outside the CDR3, the full variable domain is EPEVTQTPSHQVTQMGQEVILRCVPISNHLYFYWYRQILGQKVEFLVSFYNNEISEKSEIFDDQFSVERPDGSNFTLKIRSTKLEDSAMYFCASSATVWGLYGYTFGSGTRLTVV.

Comments on this clone: Other DNA sequences of this sample code for an identical CDR3. The J gene is TRBJ2-5, the V gene TRBV5-1; the D is unclear. The germline V gene has CDR1 SGHRS and CDR2 YFSETQ. The V end was cut by 0 bases, the J end by 2 bases, with 5 bases between. The CDR3 spans 13 residues. CDR3 DNA: TGCGCCAGCAGCTTGGGGCAGCAAGAGACCCAGTACTTC. It encodes CASSLGQQETQYF.

The genes are TRBV6-1 and TRBJ1-1; unclear D gene. This CDR3 is 14 amino acids long. The V end lost 2 bases, the J end lost 1 base, and 8 bases lay between the germline ends. Germline CDR1 and CDR2: MNHNS and SASEGT. The DNA of the CDR3 is TGTGCCAGCAGTGAAAGCACAGAGAACACTGAAGCTTTCTTT. Translated: CASSESTENTEAFF.

The rearrangement joins TRBV18 to TRBJ2-1, with 13 bases lining up with TRBD2. The CDR3 is made up of 13 amino acids. Looked up from germline, CDR1 is KGHSH and CDR2 is LQKENI. V was clipped by 8 bases and J by 8 bases; unmatched bases: 3. CDR3: CASRLAGGHEQFF. The CDR3 nucleotides are TGTGCCAGCCGACTAGCGGGAGGTCATGAGCAGTTCTTC.

The rearrangement uses TRBV10-3 and TRBJ2-5; D gene ambiguous. The CDR3 is 13 amino acids. The germline V gene encodes CDR1 ENHRY and CDR2 SYGVKD. V was clipped by 3 bases and J by 0 bases, with 5 bases between them. The CDR3 nucleotides are TGTGCCATCAGTGATAGCTACCAAGAGACCCAGTACTTC. It yields the protein CAISDSYQETQYF.

The CDR3 sequence is CASSQKIGTGGTEAFF. In nucleotides, the CDR3 is TGCGCCAGCAGCCAAAAAATTGGGACAGGGGGGACTGAAGCTTTCTTT. The gene calls are TRBV4-3 and TRBJ1-1, with TRBD1 identical over 11 bases. This CDR3 spans 16 amino acids. Germline CDR1 reads LGHNA; CDR2 reads YSLEER. V trimming: 2 bases; J trimming: 5 bases; junction bases outside the gene matches: 7.

The rearrangement links TRBV19 to TRBJ2-1; 14 nucleotides match TRBD2. The junction had 11 bases not matched to a gene; V was cut back by 7 bases and J by 0 bases. CDR1 and CDR2 from the germline V gene are LNHDA and SQIVND (reference sequence). There are 19 residues in the CDR3. CDR3 loop: CASTPRGLAGAGSYNEQFF. CDR3 coding DNA: TGTGCCAGTACCCCTCGGGGACTAGCGGGAGCGGGCTCCTACAATGAGCAGTTCTTC.

About this clone itself: The identical CDR3 is also encoded by other nucleotide sequences in the sample. CDR3 sequence reads: CASSRRRETQYF. The CDR3 coding sequence is TGTGCCAGCAGTAGACGGCGAGAGACCCAGTACTTC. The rearrangement links TRBV12-3 or TRBV12-4 to TRBJ2-5; D gene unclear. The ends were cut back, 5 bases at V and 4 bases at J, with 8 bases in the middle. The CDR3 has 12 amino acids.

This chain connects TRBV4-3 to TRBJ1-2, with 7 nucleotides matching TRBD1. J gave up 8 bases and V 3 bases, and 9 bases lay outside the gene matches. Germline V gives CDR1 LGHNA, CDR2 YSLEER. The CDR3 contains 14 residues. Here the CDR3 reads CASSHRQGRVGYTF. In DNA, the CDR3 is TGCGCCAGCAGCCATCGACAGGGCCGGGTGGGCTACACCTTC.

The gene calls are TRBV9 and TRBJ1-1; no clear D. CDR3 size: 14 residues. Germline lookup yields CDR1 SGDLS and CDR2 YYNGEE. V was pared by 0 bases and J by 6 bases, with 12 bases between. In DNA form, the CDR3 reads TGTGCCAGCAGCGTAGGGGGAGGGTGGGCTGAAGCTTTCTTT. Amino acids: CASSVGGGWAEAFF. Based on the CDR3 plus reference TRBV9 and TRBJ1-1, the full variable domain is DSGVTQTPKHLITATGQRVTLRCSPRSGDLSVYWYQQSLDQGLQFLIQYYNGEERAKGNILERFSAQQFPDLHSELNLSSLELGDSALYFCASSVGGGWAEAFFGQGTRLTVV.

The chain couples TRBV5-1 to TRBJ2-5; D remains unclear. Germline CDR1 reads SGHRS; CDR2 reads YFSETQ. This CDR3 has 14 residues. Between the trimmed V and J ends, which lost 0 bases and 3 bases, there was a span of 9 bases. The CDR3 sequence is CASSLEFGEETQYF. The CDR3 DNA reads TGCGCCAGCAGCTTGGAGTTCGGAGAAGAGACCCAGTACTTC.

In its sample, this clone was seen a few times. J is TRBJ1-6 and V is TRBV9; the D is unclear. Trimming stripped 2 bases from V and 10 bases from J, with 22 bases between. The germline gives CDR1 SGDLS, CDR2 YYNGEE. This CDR3 comprises 17 residues. The CDR3 reads CASSVRGGGSARSPLHF. The CDR3 DNA reads TGTGCCAGCAGCGTTCGAGGAGGTGGCTCGGCTCGGTCACCCCTCCACTTT.

The chain couples TRBV2 to TRBJ1-2; TRBD1 might be the D (5 bases). Trimming took off 6 bases at V and 6 bases at J, with 11 bases between the two ends. Looked up from germline, CDR1 is SNHLY and CDR2 is FYNNEI. The CDR3 is 12 amino acids. CDR3 bases: TGTGCCAGCAGGGCGTGGGGGGATGGCTACACCTTC. It translates to CASRAWGDGYTF.

This chain joins TRBV12-3 or TRBV12-4 and TRBJ2-1; D remains unclear. Trimming took off 3 bases at V and 10 bases at J, with 7 bases between the two ends. The CDR3 loop spans 11 amino acids. CDR3 region: CASSFSPEQFF. CDR3 nucleotide sequence: TGTGCCAGCAGTTTTTCCCCAGAGCAGTTCTTC.

The chain recombines TRBV5-4 with TRBJ2-2; perhaps D is TRBD1 or TRBD2 (5 bases each). V was cut by 0 bases and J by 6 bases, with 15 bases left in between. Germline loops: CDR1 SGHNT, CDR2 YYREEE (reference sequence). CDR3 length: 16 amino acids. The CDR3 coding sequence is TGTGCCAGCAGCTTGGAAGCAGGGACCCTCTCCGGGGAGCTGTTTTTT. The encoded protein is CASSLEAGTLSGELFF. The complete variable domain, with remaining parts taken from reference TRBV5-4 and TRBJ2-2, reads ETGVTQSPTHLIKTRGQQVTLRCSSQSGHNTVSWYQQALGQGPQFIFQYYREEENGRGNFPPRFSGLQFPNYSSELNVNALELDDSALYLCASSLEAGTLSGELFFGEGSRLTVL.

This chain links TRBV2 with TRBJ1-2; 9 nucleotides align to TRBD1. The V gene end was trimmed by 4 bases and the J gene end by 1 base; junction bases not matched to a gene: 13. From germline, CDR1 is SNHLY and CDR2 FYNNEI. The CDR3 extends over 18 amino acids. This chain's CDR3 is CASSGTASGQGFNYGYTF. For the CDR3, the DNA is TGTGCCAGCAGTGGAACTGCTTCGGGACAGGGCTTTAACTATGGCTACACCTTC.

V gene TRBV5-1 combines with J gene TRBJ2-1; 7 bases match TRBD2. The CDR3 contains 15 residues. The V gene end was trimmed by 4 bases and the J gene end by 8 bases; junction bases not matched to a gene: 12. Per germline, CDR1 SGHRS and CDR2 YFSETQ. As DNA, the CDR3 is TGCGCCAGCAGCCCCGGACTAGTCGTGGGGGATGAGCAGTTCTTC. The encoded protein is CASSPGLVVGDEQFF.

The chain couples TRBV7-8 to TRBJ2-1; 9 bases are shared with TRBD1. V lost 5 bases, J lost 5 bases, and 10 bases stayed unmatched. CDR3 length equals 16 residues. Germline V CDR1 and CDR2: SGHVS, FQNEAQ. The CDR3 is CASSLLSGTGNNEQFF. CDR3 coding DNA: TGTGCCAGCAGCCTACTGTCCGGGACAGGGAACAATGAGCAGTTCTTC.

This rearrangement joins TRBV19 to TRBJ2-7; D is undetermined. CDR3 length: 14 amino acids. From germline, CDR1 is LNHDA and CDR2 SQIVND (reference sequence). V lost 5 bases and J 0 bases, leaving 11 bases between the germline ends. The CDR3 coding sequence is TGTGCCAGTAGTTTGACTCCGAGCTCCTACGAGCAGTACTTC. Protein product: CASSLTPSSYEQYF.

This clone was seen only once. The rearrangement joins TRBV6-2 or TRBV6-3 to TRBJ2-7, with TRBD2 as a possible D gene (5 bases). Germline CDR1 and CDR2: MNHEY and SVGEGT. The CDR3 extends over 13 amino acids. Between the trimmed V and J ends, which lost 4 bases and 6 bases, there was a span of 13 bases. As DNA, the CDR3 is TGTGCCAGCAGTTCTAGCAGCGTGGGCGAGCAGTACTTC. Translating gives CASSSSSVGEQYF.

V and J are TRBV7-3 and TRBJ1-6, with 9 bases that match TRBD1. The V and J ends lost 4 bases and 7 bases, in that order; junction bases with no gene match: 5. CDR1 is SGHTA, CDR2 FQGTGA, per germline. The CDR3 sequence is 15 residues long. The CDR3 nucleotides read TGTGCCAGCAGCTCCTCCGGGACAGGGAATTCACCCCTCCACTTT. Protein product: CASSSSGTGNSPLHF.